In this sample, the clone carrying this TCR beta chain turned up once. TCRdb's table, derived via immunoSEQ multiplex PCR, lists solely in-frame clones and lacks some. This table has 8,000 or so clones, roughly three quarters appearing once. Time point indicated: after neoadjuvant nivolumab, at surgical resection. The patients had HPV-negative, locally advanced oral cavity squamous cell carcinoma. The sample belongs to a study of neoadjuvant anti-PD-1 for oral cavity cancer. Trimming stripped 5 bases from V and 4 bases from J, with 11 bases between. This CDR3 spans 14 amino acids. Germline values: CDR1 SNHLY, CDR2 FYNNEI.

Sequences were derived from PBMCs, sampled after nivolumab (anti-PD-1) treatment. This TCR derives from a person between 40 and 80 years old with oral cavity squamous cell carcinoma. The V call is TRBV2, the J call TRBJ1-4; D not resolved. The CDR3 protein is CASSSRRNNEKLFF. The DNA of the CDR3 is TGTGCCAGCAGTTCCCGACGGAATAATGAAAAACTGTTTTTT.